The rows below give T cell receptor beta chains drawn from one sample of a study of blood T cell repertoires in COVID-19. Some clones are missing from TCRdb's copy, which holds only in-frame ones; the method was immunoSEQ multiplex PCR. The sample has approximately 90,000 clones, 65% to 90% seen once. The sample taken for sequencing was peripheral blood. Receptors originate from a man in his sixties with acute or convalescent COVID-19. CDR3s include the opening cysteine and the closing phenylalanine or tryptophan. A D gene is named only where the DNA matches it firmly. Part of the rows lack a size; the others show once, few, many or a class for expanded clones.

D: TRBD2; size: NA; length: 12; J: TRBJ2-3; V: TRBV6-5; DNA: TGTGCCAGCAAAGGCGGGGGGGATACGCAGTATTTT; CDR3: CASKGGGDTQYF
D: NA; size: NA; length: 16; J: TRBJ2-1; V: TRBV5-8; DNA: TGTGCCAGCAGCTTGGTCCCACTAAGGGGCCACAATGAGCAGTTCTTC; CDR3: CASSLVPLRGHNEQFF
D: TRBD2; size: NA; length: 17; J: TRBJ2-3; V: TRBV11-2; DNA: TGTGCCAGCAGCTTAGGCCTGGGACTAGCGGGGGCAGATACGCAGTATTTT; CDR3: CASSLGLGLAGADTQYF
D: NA; size: NA; length: 14; J: TRBJ2-2; V: TRBV7-2; DNA: TGTGCCAGCAGCTCCCTGAGGTGGGCCGGGGAGCTGTTTTTT; CDR3: CASSSLRWAGELFF
D: NA; size: once; length: 17; J: TRBJ2-7; V: TRBV6-1; DNA: TGTGCCAGCAGTGACCAAAACCACCCCGGCACAGCCCCCAAGCAGTACTTC; CDR3: CASSDQNHPGTAPKQYF
D: NA; size: NA; length: 16; J: TRBJ2-1; V: TRBV7-2; DNA: TGTGCCAGCAGCCCATTTAGCGGCACCTCCTACAATGAGCAGTTCTTC; CDR3: CASSPFSGTSYNEQFF
D: TRBD1; size: few; length: 14; J: TRBJ2-2; V: TRBV13; DNA: TGTGCCAGCAGTAAAGGACAGGTTACCGGGGAGCTGTTTTTT; CDR3: CASSKGQVTGELFF
D: TRBD2; size: NA; length: 14; J: TRBJ2-1; V: TRBV7-9; DNA: TGTGCCAGCAGCTCTAGCGGGAGCTGGAATGAGCAGTTCTTC; CDR3: CASSSSGSWNEQFF
D: NA; size: once; length: 15; J: TRBJ1-1; V: TRBV6-5; DNA: TGTGCCAGCAGATATAACCGACAGCCGAACACTGAAGCTTTCTTT; CDR3: CASRYNRQPNTEAFF
D: TRBD2; size: NA; length: 17; J: TRBJ2-5; V: TRBV5-4; DNA: TGTGCCAGCAGCCAAAGGACTAGCGGGACGTACCAAGAGACCCAGTACTTC; CDR3: CASSQRTSGTYQETQYF
D: NA; size: once; length: 13; J: TRBJ1-5; V: TRBV12-3/TRBV12-4; DNA: TGTGCCAGCAGTTTAGAGACAACTCAGCCCCAGCATTTT; CDR3: CASSLETTQPQHF
D: NA; size: NA; length: 18; J: TRBJ1-1; V: TRBV15; DNA: TGTGCCACCAGCCCCCACCCAGACACGGAACTGGAGAACACTGAAGCTTTCTTT; CDR3: CATSPHPDTELENTEAFF
D: NA; size: NA; length: 16; J: TRBJ1-6; V: TRBV7-2; DNA: TGTGCCAGCAGCTTAGCGGGGGGGTCAACCAATTCACCCCTCCACTTT; CDR3: CASSLAGGSTNSPLHF
D: TRBD1; size: NA; length: 14; J: TRBJ1-6; V: TRBV6-5; DNA: TGTGCCAGCGGAAAGGGGGACAGGACTTCACCCCTCCACTTT; CDR3: CASGKGDRTSPLHF
D: NA; size: NA; length: 11; J: TRBJ2-7; V: TRBV29-1; DNA: TGCAGCGTGGGGGGACCGGGGGAGCAGTACTTC; CDR3: CSVGGPGEQYF
D: NA; size: few; length: 11; J: TRBJ2-1; V: TRBV5-1; DNA: TGCGCCAGCAGCTTCACTAATGAGCAGTTCTTC; CDR3: CASSFTNEQFF
D: TRBD1; size: NA; length: 15; J: TRBJ1-5; V: TRBV10-1; DNA: TGCGCCAGCAGTGAGTGTGACAGGGTCGGTCAGCCCCAGCATTTT; CDR3: CASSECDRVGQPQHF
D: TRBD1; size: NA; length: 14; J: TRBJ1-6; V: TRBV7-2; DNA: TGTGCCAGCAGCTTGGGACAGGGGGTTTCACCCCTCCACTTT; CDR3: CASSLGQGVSPLHF
D: TRBD1; size: NA; length: 15; J: TRBJ2-7; V: TRBV5-6; DNA: TGTGCCAGCAGCGAGACAGGGATTAACTCCTACGAGCAGTACTTC; CDR3: CASSETGINSYEQYF
D: NA; size: NA; length: 13; J: TRBJ1-2; V: TRBV19; DNA: TGTGCCAGTAGGCGGGGGGCTAACTATGGCTACACCTTC; CDR3: CASRRGANYGYTF
D: NA; size: NA; length: 13; J: TRBJ1-2; V: TRBV6-5; DNA: TGTGCCAGCAAGCCCGGGGGAAACTATGGCTACACCTTC; CDR3: CASKPGGNYGYTF
D: NA; size: NA; length: 13; J: TRBJ2-1; V: TRBV10-3; DNA: TGTGCCATCAGTGAGTCTCCTTTCAATGAGCAGTTCTTC; CDR3: CAISESPFNEQFF
D: TRBD1; size: NA; length: 17; J: TRBJ2-1; V: TRBV27; DNA: TGTGCCAGCAGTTCTCCCCGGGACAGGCACTACTACAATGAGCAGTTCTTC; CDR3: CASSSPRDRHYYNEQFF
D: TRBD2; size: NA; length: 16; J: TRBJ2-5; V: TRBV7-2; DNA: TGTGCCAGCAGCTTCTGGGGCGGGGGGGCCCAAGAGACCCAGTACTTC; CDR3: CASSFWGGGAQETQYF
D: TRBD2; size: NA; length: 16; J: TRBJ2-3; V: TRBV4-3; DNA: TGCGCCAGCAGCCAAGAGGTGGGACTAGAGGGCGGTACGCAGTATTTT; CDR3: CASSQEVGLEGGTQYF
D: TRBD2; size: NA; length: 17; J: TRBJ2-1; V: TRBV4-2; DNA: TGTGCCAGCAGCCAATACCCACTAGCGGGGTCCTACAATGAGCAGTTCTTC; CDR3: CASSQYPLAGSYNEQFF
D: TRBD1; size: NA; length: 11; J: TRBJ1-5; V: TRBV19; DNA: TGTGCCAGTAGTAACAGGGGAGGCCAGCATTTT; CDR3: CASSNRGGQHF
D: NA; size: NA; length: 17; J: TRBJ1-3; V: TRBV4-2; DNA: TGTGCCAGCAGCCAAGACCTGGGACTGGGCTCTGGAAACACCATATATTTT; CDR3: CASSQDLGLGSGNTIYF
D: NA; size: NA; length: 14; J: TRBJ1-1; V: TRBV18; DNA: TGTGCCAGCTCACCCCCCACAGGGTTACCTGAAGCTTTCTTT; CDR3: CASSPPTGLPEAFF
D: NA; size: NA; length: 16; J: TRBJ1-4; V: TRBV27; DNA: TGTGCCAGCAGTTTATTCCGGCTGAGCGGTTATGAAAAACTGTTTTTT; CDR3: CASSLFRLSGYEKLFF
D: NA; size: NA; length: 19; J: TRBJ2-3; V: TRBV7-8; DNA: TGTGCCAGCAGCTTAAGGGAGAACGTACAGCCTTCTAGCACAGATACGCAGTATTTT; CDR3: CASSLRENVQPSSTDTQYF
D: NA; size: NA; length: 14; J: TRBJ2-7; V: TRBV5-6; DNA: TGTGCCAGCGTGAACCGGGGGTTAACCTACGAGCAGTACTTC; CDR3: CASVNRGLTYEQYF
D: NA; size: NA; length: 16; J: TRBJ1-4; V: TRBV3-1/TRBV3-2; DNA: TGTGCCAGCAGCCCCGGTTGGAGCAGGGTGGGCGAAAAACTGTTTTTT; CDR3: CASSPGWSRVGEKLFF
D: TRBD2; size: NA; length: 15; J: TRBJ2-7; V: TRBV2; DNA: TGTGCCAGCAGTGATGGAATAGCGGGGTTTTACGAGCAGTACTTC; CDR3: CASSDGIAGFYEQYF
D: TRBD1; size: NA; length: 15; J: TRBJ1-5; V: TRBV6-5; DNA: TGTGCCAGCAGTTTTACGGGACAGGCTAATCAGCCCCAGCATTTT; CDR3: CASSFTGQANQPQHF
D: TRBD2; size: NA; length: 14; J: TRBJ2-2; V: TRBV29-1; DNA: TGCAGCGCCACCGGGACTACCTACACCGGGGAGCTGTTTTTT; CDR3: CSATGTTYTGELFF
D: NA; size: NA; length: 16; J: TRBJ2-1; V: TRBV6-5; DNA: TGTGCCAGCAGTTACTCAGGGGGGGGCCTTTACAATGAGCAGTTCTTC; CDR3: CASSYSGGGLYNEQFF
D: NA; size: NA; length: 18; J: TRBJ1-6; V: TRBV7-6; DNA: TGTGCCAGCAGCTTAGCGGGTCCGGCCGAGGGCTATAATTCACCCCTCCACTTT; CDR3: CASSLAGPAEGYNSPLHF
D: NA; size: NA; length: 15; J: TRBJ2-4; V: TRBV3-1/TRBV3-2; DNA: TGTGCCAGCAGCCAAACCGGGTTGGCCAAAAACATTCAGTACTTC; CDR3: CASSQTGLAKNIQYF
D: TRBD2; size: NA; length: 17; J: TRBJ2-5; V: TRBV23-1; DNA: TGCGCCAGCAGTCAGCCGACTAGCGGAGCCTCCCAAGAGACCCAGTACTTC; CDR3: CASSQPTSGASQETQYF
D: NA; size: NA; length: 14; J: TRBJ1-2; V: TRBV3-1/TRBV3-2; DNA: TGTGCCAGCAGCCAACAGGGACTACAGGGTGGCTACACCTTC; CDR3: CASSQQGLQGGYTF
D: NA; size: NA; length: 14; J: TRBJ2-1; V: TRBV5-1; DNA: TGCGCCAGCAGCTTGGTTGGGGGCCACAATGAGCAGTTCTTC; CDR3: CASSLVGGHNEQFF
D: NA; size: NA; length: 15; J: TRBJ2-2; V: TRBV6-2/TRBV6-3; DNA: TGTGCCAGCAGTTACTCGGGGAGACTCACCGGGGAGCTGTTTTTT; CDR3: CASSYSGRLTGELFF
D: NA; size: NA; length: 11; J: TRBJ2-7; V: TRBV3-1/TRBV3-2; DNA: TGTGCCACACGGGACAACTACGAGCAGTACTTC; CDR3: CATRDNYEQYF
D: NA; size: NA; length: 14; J: TRBJ2-7; V: TRBV19; DNA: TGTGCCAGTAGTTCATCCCGGGACAATGACGAGCAGTACTTC; CDR3: CASSSSRDNDEQYF
D: NA; size: NA; length: 14; J: TRBJ2-1; V: TRBV30; DNA: TGTGCCTGGAATGTGGCGGCCCCCTACAATGAGCAGTTCTTC; CDR3: CAWNVAAPYNEQFF
D: TRBD2; size: NA; length: 14; J: TRBJ2-1; V: TRBV19; DNA: TGTGCCAGTAAGATCACTAGCGGAACTAATGAGCAGTTCTTC; CDR3: CASKITSGTNEQFF
D: NA; size: NA; length: 15; J: TRBJ1-1; V: TRBV18; DNA: TGTGCCAGCTCACCAACAATGCTCATGAACACTGAAGCTTTCTTT; CDR3: CASSPTMLMNTEAFF
D: TRBD1; size: once; length: 14; J: TRBJ2-7; V: TRBV5-1; DNA: TGCGCCAGCAGCAGGGGGACAGGGGGCTCCGAGCAGTACTTC; CDR3: CASSRGTGGSEQYF
D: TRBD1; size: NA; length: 15; J: TRBJ1-3; V: TRBV6-2/TRBV6-3; DNA: TGTGCCAGCAGCCGACAGGGTTACTCTGGAAACACCATATATTTT; CDR3: CASSRQGYSGNTIYF
D: NA; size: NA; length: 14; J: TRBJ2-1; V: TRBV7-2; DNA: TGTGCCAGCAGGACAGCGTCTCTCTACAATGAGCAGTTCTTC; CDR3: CASRTASLYNEQFF
D: TRBD1; size: NA; length: 13; J: TRBJ2-7; V: TRBV19; DNA: TGTGCCAGTAGGGGGGACAGGTCCTACGAGCAGTACTTC; CDR3: CASRGDRSYEQYF
D: NA; size: NA; length: 15; J: TRBJ1-4; V: TRBV4-1; DNA: TGCGCCAGCAGCCAAGATGGGACTGGGAGTGAAAAACTGTTTTTT; CDR3: CASSQDGTGSEKLFF
D: NA; size: NA; length: 15; J: TRBJ2-3; V: TRBV6-5; DNA: TGTGCCAGCAGTCCTCCCACAGGGAACACAGATACGCAGTATTTT; CDR3: CASSPPTGNTDTQYF
D: NA; size: NA; length: 17; J: TRBJ2-5; V: TRBV9; DNA: TGTGCCAGCAGCCCTAGAGGGCAGGGGGACTTCCAAGAGACCCAGTACTTC; CDR3: CASSPRGQGDFQETQYF
D: TRBD1; size: NA; length: 16; J: TRBJ2-1; V: TRBV4-2; DNA: TGTGCCAGCAGCCAAGTTCAGGACAGGGGGCACAATGAGCAGTTCTTC; CDR3: CASSQVQDRGHNEQFF
D: NA; size: NA; length: 14; J: TRBJ1-6; V: TRBV10-2; DNA: TGCGCCAGCGTGTCCCAGGGCTATAATTCACCCCTCCACTTT; CDR3: CASVSQGYNSPLHF
D: TRBD1; size: NA; length: 19; J: TRBJ2-2; V: TRBV5-1; DNA: TGCGCCAGCAGCTTGAATCTCCTAGGGGGCGCTTGGAACACCGGGGAGCTGTTTTTT; CDR3: CASSLNLLGGAWNTGELFF